The 3 T cell receptor beta chains reported below all come from one sample, sequenced in a study of identical twins. TCRdb re-called the 5' RACE reads with MiXCR, one entry per CDR3 protein. The sample includes approximately 590,000 distinct CDR3 sequences, approximately 10% of them seen just once. These data were also filed under a second study, of yellow fever vaccine responses in identical twins.

Sequencing was done on a sample of PBMCs. All receptors derive from a woman aged 18-30 years in good health.

This clonotype was detected a few times. The V call is TRBV7-9, the J call TRBJ2-5, with a possible D match to TRBD1 (5 bases). CDR1 and CDR2 (germline): SEHNR, FQNEAQ (reference sequence). This CDR3 is 14 amino acids long. Trimming stripped 6 bases from V and 2 bases from J, with 13 bases between. The CDR3 spells CASSPTAYQETQYF. The DNA of the CDR3 is TGTGCCAGCAGTCCGACAGCTTATCAAGAGACCCAGTACTTC.

This clonotype occurred many times. The chain recombines TRBV11-2 with TRBJ1-5; 7 positions match TRBD1. The CDR3 has 13 residues. CDR1 SGHAT and CDR2 FQNNGV come from the germline V gene. The V segment lost 5 bases and the J segment 5 bases; nucleotides outside the gene matches: 3. In DNA form, the CDR3 reads TGTGCCAGCAGCGTGGACAGGTATCAGCCCCAGCATTTT. It codes for CASSVDRYQPQHF.

This clonotype was recorded many times. The rearrangement joins TRBV7-3 to TRBJ2-3; 9 bases match TRBD2. V was clipped by 5 bases and J by 4 bases; unmatched bases: 10. Germline CDR1 reads SGHTA; CDR2 reads FQGTGA. This CDR3 spans 16 amino acids. CDR3: CASSPKRGVDPDTQYF. CDR3 in DNA: TGTGCCAGCAGCCCAAAGCGGGGGGTAGATCCAGATACGCAGTATTTT.